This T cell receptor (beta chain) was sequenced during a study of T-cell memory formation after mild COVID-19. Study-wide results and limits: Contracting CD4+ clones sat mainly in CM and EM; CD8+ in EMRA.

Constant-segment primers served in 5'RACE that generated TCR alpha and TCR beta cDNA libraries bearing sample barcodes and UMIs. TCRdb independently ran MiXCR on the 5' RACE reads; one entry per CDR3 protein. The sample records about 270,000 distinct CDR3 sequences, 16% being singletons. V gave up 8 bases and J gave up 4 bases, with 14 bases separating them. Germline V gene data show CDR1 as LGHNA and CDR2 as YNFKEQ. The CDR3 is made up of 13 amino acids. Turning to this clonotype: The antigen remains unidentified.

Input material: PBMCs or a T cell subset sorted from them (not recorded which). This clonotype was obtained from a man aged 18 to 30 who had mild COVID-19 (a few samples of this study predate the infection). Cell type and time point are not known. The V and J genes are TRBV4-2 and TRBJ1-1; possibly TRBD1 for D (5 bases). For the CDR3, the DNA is TGTGCCAGCGGCAGGGTTCCAGGCACTGAAGCTTTCTTT. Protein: CASGRVPGTEAFF.